A selection of T cell receptor beta chains follows, all from one sample in a study of CD8+ T cells in alopecia areata. Sequenced by immunoSEQ multiplex PCR; TCRdb stores in-frame clones only, minus some. The sample lists 150,000 or so clones, 50% to 75% occurring once. The input for sequencing was CD4+ T cells sorted from blood, taken around week 55, from a patient treated with tofacitinib. These receptor sequences come from a human donor with alopecia areata. The CDR3 runs from the conserved cysteine through the conserved F or W. D genes are given only for firm matches. Some rows mark clone size as missing; the rest say once, few, many or name a class of expanded clone.

v_gene	d_gene	j_gene	abundance	CDR3nt	CDR3aa
TRBV2	.	TRBJ2-3	.	TGTGCCAGCAGCGAGTCCTTCCCGCGAGATACGCAGTATTTT	CASSESFPRDTQYF
TRBV7-8	.	TRBJ1-2	.	TGTGCCAGCAGCTTAGTCCAGGGCAACTATGGCTACACCTTC	CASSLVQGNYGYTF
TRBV6-6	TRBD1	TRBJ2-5	few	TGTGCCAGCAATCTGGACAGGGGAAACGGAGAGACCCAGTACTTC	CASNLDRGNGETQYF
TRBV29-1	.	TRBJ1-3	.	TGCAGCGCCGGTGGAGGGTACGGAAACACCATATATTTT	CSAGGGYGNTIYF
TRBV29-1	.	TRBJ1-2	.	TGCAGCGCCAGCCACCGGGGGGGCGGCTATGGCTACACCTTC	CSASHRGGGYGYTF
TRBV27	TRBD1	TRBJ2-3	once	TGTGCCAGCAGTTTACGTTACAGGGGGCTCGTAGGAGATACGCAGTATTTT	CASSLRYRGLVGDTQYF
TRBV30	.	TRBJ2-7	.	TGTGCCTGGAGTGAGGACAGCCCCTACGAGCAGTACTTC	CAWSEDSPYEQYF
TRBV7-2	.	TRBJ2-2	.	TGTGCCAGCAGCTTAGATGGCGGGTCCGGGGAGCTGTTTTTT	CASSLDGGSGELFF
TRBV2	.	TRBJ1-5	.	TGTGCCAGCATCATGGGGTCTGGTCAGCCCCAGCATTTT	CASIMGSGQPQHF
TRBV28	.	TRBJ2-1	few	TGTGCCAGCAGTTGGTTAGGGGGGTACAATGAGCAGTTCTTC	CASSWLGGYNEQFF
TRBV6-6	TRBD1	TRBJ2-7	.	TGTGCCAGCAGCCACCGACAGGGATCCTACGAGCAGTACTTC	CASSHRQGSYEQYF
TRBV25-1	.	TRBJ2-4	.	TGTGCCAGCAGTGGGGCGGGAGCCAAAAACATTCAGTACTTC	CASSGAGAKNIQYF
TRBV30	TRBD1	TRBJ2-7	.	TGTGCCTGGAAGCTGGGGACAGGGGCTAACGAGCAGTACTTC	CAWKLGTGANEQYF
TRBV12-5	.	TRBJ2-7	.	TGTGCTAGTGGTTTGGTCCTCAGACAGCCCTACGAGCAGTACTTC	CASGLVLRQPYEQYF
TRBV6-1	.	TRBJ1-1	few	TGTGCCAGCAGTGAAGAGTGGGGTCGCGGAGCTTTCTTT	CASSEEWGRGAFF
TRBV30	TRBD1	TRBJ1-2	few	TGTGCCTGGAGTGTCCGGGACAGGGCCGCTAAGTACACCTTC	CAWSVRDRAAKYTF
TRBV29-1	.	TRBJ2-2	few	TGCAGCGTTGGGGGGGTCACCTCCTCTAACACCGGGGAGCTGTTTTTT	CSVGGVTSSNTGELFF
TRBV30	TRBD1	TRBJ1-2	few	TGTGCCTGGAGTGCCTCCTCGACAGGGACGGACGGCTACACCTTC	CAWSASSTGTDGYTF
TRBV7-9	.	TRBJ2-1	.	TGTGCCAGCAGCCTAACCGGGGCGTACAATGAGCAGTTCTTC	CASSLTGAYNEQFF
TRBV29-1	TRBD2	TRBJ2-5	.	TGCAGCGACCGCCCGGAACTAGCGGGGGATCAAGAGACCCAGTACTTC	CSDRPELAGDQETQYF
TRBV7-9	.	TRBJ1-5	.	TGTGCCAGCAGCTTGTTGGGTCAGCCCCAGCATTTT	CASSLLGQPQHF
TRBV19	TRBD1	TRBJ1-4	many	TGTGCCAGTAGCAGTACAGGGGGAGTAACTAATGAAAAACTGTTTTTT	CASSSTGGVTNEKLFF
TRBV7-2	.	TRBJ2-3	few	TGTGCCAGCAGCTCCTACAGTACGAGACGCACAGATACGCAGTATTTT	CASSSYSTRRTDTQYF
TRBV11-2	.	TRBJ1-1	.	TGTGCCAGCAGCTTAGCTGGCAGGGGACACACTGAAGCTTTCTTT	CASSLAGRGHTEAFF
TRBV6-5	.	TRBJ2-7	.	TGTGCCAGCAGTTCCCCCGGCGGCGAGCAGTACTTC	CASSSPGGEQYF
TRBV5-1	.	TRBJ2-1	.	TGCGCCAGCAGCTACAGCGGAAGCTCCTACAATGAGCAGTTCTTC	CASSYSGSSYNEQFF
TRBV5-1	.	TRBJ2-7	.	TGCGCCAGCAGCTTGGTTAGTGGGACAATATACGAGCAGTACTTC	CASSLVSGTIYEQYF
TRBV28	.	TRBJ2-7	.	TGTGCCAGCAGTCTCCCCGGCGACAGGTTCGAGCAGTACTTC	CASSLPGDRFEQYF
TRBV4-1	.	TRBJ2-1	few	TGCGCCAGCAGCGGGGGGATTTCCTACAATGAGCAGTTCTTC	CASSGGISYNEQFF
TRBV30	.	TRBJ1-2	.	TGTGCCCTGGGTGGGAGTCTAAACTATGGCTACACCTTC	CALGGSLNYGYTF
TRBV27	TRBD1	TRBJ1-5	.	TGTGCCAGCAAAGGGACAGGGAGCTATAGGCCCCAGCATTTT	CASKGTGSYRPQHF
TRBV10-3	TRBD1	TRBJ2-7	.	TGTGCCATCAGTATGACCGGGACAGCCCAAATCGAGCAGTACTTC	CAISMTGTAQIEQYF
TRBV19	.	TRBJ1-5	few	TGTGCCAGTAGTACCCCGGACAGATATCAGCCCCAGCATTTT	CASSTPDRYQPQHF
TRBV30	TRBD1	TRBJ1-3	.	TGTGCCTGGAGTGTCACAGGGGACTACGGAAACACCATATATTTT	CAWSVTGDYGNTIYF
TRBV29-1	.	TRBJ2-7	.	TGCAGCGTCGCAGGTTTGTCCTACGAGCAGTACTTC	CSVAGLSYEQYF
TRBV7-2	.	TRBJ2-5	.	TGTGCCAGCAGCACACCCGCCGGTTGGGAAGAGACCCAGTACTTC	CASSTPAGWEETQYF
TRBV6-5	.	TRBJ1-4	.	TGTGCCAGCAACCGAAGGGTCGGGAATGAAAAACTGTTTTTT	CASNRRVGNEKLFF
TRBV2	.	TRBJ2-7	.	TGTGCCAGCAGTGAAGGGACAAGGGGAACCTACGAGCAGTACTTC	CASSEGTRGTYEQYF
TRBV7-7	.	TRBJ2-7	.	TGTGCTAGCAGCTTAGGGTTCGGGTACGAGCAGTACTTC	CASSLGFGYEQYF
TRBV19	TRBD2	TRBJ2-1	few	TGTGCCAGTAGTATCGGCCGTAGCGGGGGGGCTGAGCAGTTCTTC	CASSIGRSGGAEQFF
TRBV5-1	.	TRBJ2-5	.	TGCGCCAGCAGCTTCACAGGACAAGAGACCCAGTACTTC	CASSFTGQETQYF
TRBV5-1	.	TRBJ2-3	few	TGCGCCAGCAGCTTCAAGGGTTCACTCACAGATACGCAGTATTTT	CASSFKGSLTDTQYF
TRBV5-6	.	TRBJ1-2	.	TGTGCCAGCAGCGGGACAACTGGAGTTGGCTACACCTTC	CASSGTTGVGYTF
TRBV29-1	.	TRBJ2-4	few	TGCAGCGTTGAGGGGCAGGTGGAAAACATTCAGTACTTC	CSVEGQVENIQYF
TRBV29-1	.	TRBJ2-3	.	TGCAGCGTTGTAGGAGGGGCCGACACAGATACGCAGTATTTT	CSVVGGADTDTQYF
TRBV30	TRBD1	TRBJ1-1	.	TGTGCCTGGACCGGACAGGGGGCATCGGCTTTCTTT	CAWTGQGASAFF
TRBV30	TRBD1	TRBJ1-4	.	TGTGCCTGGAGTGGGGGGACAGGGAAGGGACAAAAACTGTTTTTT	CAWSGGTGKGQKLFF
TRBV7-9	.	TRBJ1-6	.	TGTGCCAGCAGCTTATATCGGGACTTCGCATCCCTCCACTTT	CASSLYRDFASLHF
TRBV5-1	.	TRBJ2-6	few	TGCGCCAGCATGCCACTAGGGGTATCTGGGGCCAACGTCCTGACTTTC	CASMPLGVSGANVLTF
TRBV5-1	.	TRBJ1-5	.	TGCGCCAGCAGCTTGGAAGACCCGCCGTATCAGCCCCAGCATTTT	CASSLEDPPYQPQHF
TRBV29-1	.	TRBJ2-3	.	TGCAGCGTTGGACAGGTACTCACAGATACGCAGTATTTT	CSVGQVLTDTQYF
TRBV6-5	.	TRBJ1-5	.	TGTGCCAGCATAGAGAGTAGTCGTCAGCCCCAGCATTTT	CASIESSRQPQHF
TRBV7-9	.	TRBJ2-5	.	TGTGCCAGCAGCCGACAGGATGGTGGAGAGACCCAGTACTTC	CASSRQDGGETQYF
TRBV9	TRBD1	TRBJ1-6	few	TGTGCCAGCAGCGTAGGGGGACAGGTGGAATCACCCCTCCACTTT	CASSVGGQVESPLHF